The present T cell receptor beta chain was sequenced within a study of blood T cell repertoires in COVID-19. Overall study: The United States, Italy and Spain were the sources of the acute and convalescent COVID-19 samples. Nucleic acid was either cDNA or gDNA, and it came from T cells, B-cell-depleted T cells, or PBMCs.

The germline gives CDR1 SGHRS, CDR2 YFSETQ. The V end lost 7 bases, the J end lost 1 base, and 12 bases lay between the germline ends. This CDR3 spans 13 amino acids. In the source study's methods: Estimates of nucleated cell counts were drawn from the amplification of reference gene primers. Profiled with immunoSEQ multiplex PCR; TCRdb holds only in-frame clones, not every one. The DNA gave D and trimming, while V, J and clone size come from that table. The sample consists of 250,000 or so clones, approximately 86% of them appearing once. V and J are TRBV5-1 and TRBJ2-7, with D possibly matching TRBD1 (5 bases). The specimen was peripheral blood. The receptor was derived from a man aged 30 to 39 with active or convalescent COVID-19. Here the CDR3 reads CASPGRTSYEQYF. In DNA form, the CDR3 reads TGCGCCAGCCCTGGCAGGACATCCTACGAGCAGTACTTC.